One and the same sample provided the 23 T cell receptor beta chains below, sequenced in a study of blood T cell repertoires in COVID-19. Some clones are missing from TCRdb's copy, which holds only in-frame ones; the method was immunoSEQ multiplex PCR. Among 150,000 to 200,000 clones listed, about nine tenths were seen once. What was sequenced was peripheral blood. These receptors were taken from a man aged 50 to 60 with acute or convalescent COVID-19.

The chain links TRBV7-9 to TRBJ1-3; D possibly corresponds to TRBD1 (5 bases). V lost 5 bases and J 4 bases, leaving 12 bases between the germline ends. This CDR3 is built from 14 residues. The germline V gene encodes CDR1 SEHNR and CDR2 FQNEAQ (reference sequence). The CDR3 DNA sequence: TGTGCCAGCAGCCAAACAGGTCGCGGAAACACCATATATTTT. It is translated as CASSQTGRGNTIYF.

The count of this clone is one. The chain is built from TRBV27 and TRBJ2-7; 7 nucleotides line up with TRBD1. Germline V CDR1 and CDR2: MNHEY, SMNVEV (reference sequence). The CDR3 loop spans 14 amino acids. V trimming: 1 base; J trimming: 4 bases; junction bases outside the gene matches: 4. CDR3 nucleotide sequence: TGTGCCAGCAGTTTATATACAGGGGCGTACGAGCAGTACTTC. The encoded protein is CASSLYTGAYEQYF.

V usage is TRBV24-1 and J usage is TRBJ2-1, with 13 bases matching TRBD2. The CDR3 length is 16 residues. Per the germline V gene, CDR1 is KGHDR and CDR2 is SFDVKD. The ends lost 3 bases at V and 10 bases at J; junction bases unmatched: 8. The CDR3 protein is CATSDPGLAGVNEQFF. CDR3 DNA: TGTGCCACCAGTGATCCTGGACTAGCGGGAGTGAACGAGCAGTTCTTC.

The chain recombines TRBV10-3 with TRBJ2-2; 7 positions match TRBD1. Germline V gives CDR1 ENHRY, CDR2 SYGVKD. The CDR3 has 15 residues. Unmatched junction bases numbered 5, after V lost 2 bases and J lost 5 bases. The DNA for the CDR3 is TGTGCCATCAGTGAGGGAATACAGGGGACCGGGGAGCTGTTTTTT. As protein: CAISEGIQGTGELFF.

In its sample, this clone was seen a few times. V and J are TRBV6-6 and TRBJ2-1; TRBD2 matches at 11 bases. This CDR3 has 15 residues. Germline assignment: CDR1 MNHNY and CDR2 SVGAGI (reference sequence). The V segment lost 4 bases and the J segment 8 bases; nucleotides outside the gene matches: 7. The CDR3 spells CASSSTSGSRDEQFF. The CDR3 nucleotides are TGTGCCAGCAGTTCCACTAGCGGGAGTCGGGATGAGCAGTTCTTC.

This chain links TRBV10-3 with TRBJ2-2; no clear D gene. The CDR3 runs to 13 residues. Germline values: CDR1 ENHRY, CDR2 SYGVKD. Trimming took off 8 bases at V and 2 bases at J, with 9 bases between the two ends. The CDR3 DNA reads TGTGCCATCGGAGCGATAAACACCGGGGAGCTGTTTTTT. It encodes CAIGAINTGELFF.

The chain links TRBV21-1 to TRBJ1-6; the DNA was not used to check the table's D call, TRBD1. TRBV21-1 is a documented pseudogene. This CDR3 contains 16 residues. The CDR3 coding sequence is TGTGCCAGCAGCAAAGTAAGGGACAGGGGTCCCTCACCCCTCCACTTT. It yields the protein CASSKVRDRGPSPLHF.

The CDR3 sequence is CASTRALENTEAFF. For the CDR3, the DNA is TGTGCCAGCACGAGGGCCCTAGAGAACACTGAAGCTTTCTTT. The chain has TRBV2 and TRBJ1-1; D is undetermined. This CDR3 spans 14 amino acids. V lost 7 bases to trimming and J lost 1 base, with 13 bases between them. From germline, CDR1 is SNHLY and CDR2 FYNNEI.

The chain uses TRBV7-8 and TRBJ2-1; 9 bases align to TRBD2. The CDR3 sequence is 14 residues long. CDR1 SGHVS and CDR2 FQNEAQ come from the germline V gene. V lost 3 bases to trimming and J lost 9 bases; unmatched junction nucleotides: 6. CDR3 DNA: TGTGCCAGCAGCTTGGCGGGAGGGTCTTTTGAGCAGTTCTTC. This codes for CASSLAGGSFEQFF.

This clone was seen only a few times. The rearrangement uses TRBV6-5 and TRBJ1-3, with 7 bases that match TRBD1. The CDR3 is 14 residues long. J was trimmed by 4 bases and V by 6 bases; bases with no gene match: 6. CDR1 is MNHEY, CDR2 SVGAGI, per germline. This CDR3 reads CASRPTGSGNTIYF. The DNA of the CDR3 is TGTGCCAGCAGACCGACAGGGTCGGGAAACACCATATATTTT.

This rearrangement joins TRBV30 to TRBJ1-5, with D tentatively TRBD1 (5 bases). This CDR3 region has 14 residues. Germline-derived CDR1 and CDR2 are GTSNPN and SVGIG (reference sequence). V lost 0 bases and J lost 3, with 9 bases in between. The DNA for the CDR3 is TGTGCCTGGAGTGTGGGGACTATCAATCAGCCCCAGCATTTT. It is translated as CAWSVGTINQPQHF.

This clone was found a few times. This rearrangement joins TRBV28 to TRBJ1-6, with D tentatively TRBD1 (6 bases). The V gene's germline CDR1 is MDHEN and CDR2 SYDVKM. Trimming took 2 bases from V and 1 from J, leaving 12 bases between them. The CDR3 length is 17 residues. The CDR3 DNA reads as TGTGCCAGCAGTTTAGTTGGGGGGGCGTCCTATAATTCACCCCTCCACTTT. This gives the protein CASSLVGGASYNSPLHF.

The chain combines TRBV10-3 with TRBJ1-3; TRBD1 matches 9 bases. Per the germline V gene, CDR1 is ENHRY and CDR2 is SYGVKD. The CDR3 extends over 15 amino acids. J was trimmed by 2 bases and V by 7 bases; bases with no gene match: 6. The CDR3 DNA reads as TGTGCCATCACGGGGGGACAGGGACCTGGAAACACCATATATTTT. Protein sequence: CAITGGQGPGNTIYF.

The chain uses TRBV18 and TRBJ2-7; tentative D call: TRBD2 (5 bases). This CDR3 is 16 amino acids long. Trimming shortened V by 3 bases and J by 2 bases, and 17 bases separated the two germline ends. Germline V CDR1 and CDR2: KGHSH, LQKENI. The CDR3 here is CASSPTGRGSAYEQYF. The CDR3 coding sequence is TGTGCCAGCTCACCGACCGGCCGGGGTAGCGCCTACGAGCAGTACTTC.

This chain uses TRBV27 with TRBJ2-3, with 8 bases aligning to TRBD2. Germline assignment: CDR1 MNHEY and CDR2 SMNVEV (reference sequence). Unmatched junction bases numbered 6, after V lost 4 bases and J lost 9 bases. This CDR3 is built from 13 residues. The CDR3 reads CASSSQSGGTQYF. The CDR3 nucleotides are TGTGCCAGCAGTTCCCAGAGCGGGGGAACGCAGTATTTT.

The chain couples TRBV7-9 to TRBJ1-4, with 7 bases fitting TRBD1. This CDR3 has 14 residues. The J segment lost 8 bases and the V segment lost 1 base, leaving 4 bases of the junction unmatched. The V gene's germline CDR1 is SEHNR and CDR2 FQNEAQ (reference sequence). In nucleotides, the CDR3 is TGTGCCAGCAGCTTAGAAGGGGGCCGAGAAAAACTGTTTTTT. Its protein is CASSLEGGREKLFF.

J is TRBJ2-3 and V is TRBV28; 7 positions match TRBD2. CDR1 MDHEN and CDR2 SYDVKM come from the germline V gene. This CDR3 comprises 17 residues. V was clipped by 3 bases and J by 2 bases; unmatched bases: 11. The CDR3 DNA reads TGTGCCAGCAGTTTGTTAAGCCTAGCGGCTACCACAGATACGCAGTATTTT. Translating gives CASSLLSLAATTDTQYF.

V usage is TRBV7-9 and J usage is TRBJ2-2; 7 nucleotides align to TRBD2. The CDR3 contains 19 residues. Per the germline V gene, CDR1 is SEHNR and CDR2 is FQNEAQ (reference sequence). Losses at the gene ends were 4 bases for V and 5 bases for J; bases not matched to a gene: 19. For the CDR3, the DNA is TGTGCCAGCAGCTATCGGTGGTTAGCGGGCCAAATTCGGACCGGGGAGCTGTTTTTT. Protein product: CASSYRWLAGQIRTGELFF.

The chain couples TRBV28 to TRBJ1-4; no definite D call. Trimming stripped 5 bases from V and 8 bases from J, with 12 bases between. Germline CDR1 reads MDHEN; CDR2 reads SYDVKM. CDR3 length: 13 amino acids. The CDR3 nucleotides read TGTGCCAGCAGTCCGGGTGTAGAGGAAAAACTGTTTTTT. Translated, it gives CASSPGVEEKLFF.

This chain connects TRBV7-2 to TRBJ2-2; a weak D match, TRBD2 (7 bases). CDR1 and CDR2 from the germline V gene are SGHTA and FQGNSA. The length of the CDR3 is 14 residues. The V and J ends lost 2 bases and 6 bases respectively, with 10 bases between them. The CDR3 sequence is CASSLQGGAGELFF. CDR3 nucleotide sequence: TGTGCCAGCAGCTTACAAGGGGGGGCCGGGGAGCTGTTTTTT.

The V call is TRBV7-9, the J call TRBJ1-2, with 7 bases matching TRBD1. Unmatched junction bases numbered 6, after V lost 5 bases and J lost 6 bases. Germline loops: CDR1 SEHNR, CDR2 FQNEAQ (reference sequence). The CDR3 spans 13 residues. The CDR3 loop reads CASSPDRVDGYTF. The CDR3 DNA sequence: TGTGCCAGCAGCCCCGACAGGGTGGATGGCTACACCTTC.

The chain couples TRBV29-1 to TRBJ2-1, with a possible D match to TRBD2 (7 bases). The germline CDR1 and CDR2 sequences are SQVTM and ANQGSEA. CDR3 length: 13 amino acids. The V end was cut by 5 bases, the J end by 8 bases, with 16 bases between. CDR3 nucleotides: TGCAGCGTTAAAAGAGGGGGGGGTCATGAGCAGTTCTTC. This sequence encodes CSVKRGGGHEQFF.

This sequence joins TRBV2 and TRBJ1-1; 7 bases align to TRBD1. Germline V gene sequence: CDR1 SNHLY, CDR2 FYNNEI. The CDR3 spans 14 residues. The V segment lost 5 bases and the J segment 5 bases; nucleotides outside the gene matches: 8. The CDR3 spells CASSRQGVGTEAFF. The CDR3 DNA reads TGTGCCAGCAGTCGACAGGGTGTCGGGACTGAAGCTTTCTTT.